This section outlines one T cell receptor beta chain sequence together with its context. This entry is derived from a study of T cell responses to AZD1222 COVID-19 vaccine. Trimming removed 2 bases at V and 4 bases at J, with 0 bases between. CDR1 LGHNA and CDR2 YSLEER come from the germline V gene. The length of the CDR3 is 11 residues. Data came from immunoSEQ multiplex PCR; TCRdb stores just in-frame clones and leaves some out. Among fewer than 250,000 clones listed, 85% to 95% were seen once. The chain uses TRBV4-3 and TRBJ2-1; no clear D. The sample consisted of peripheral blood, taken on day 0 of AZD1222 vaccination. The receptor was derived from an adult in good health. DNA for the CDR3: TGCGCCAGCAGCCAATACAATGAGCAGTTCTTC. Protein product: CASSQYNEQFF.